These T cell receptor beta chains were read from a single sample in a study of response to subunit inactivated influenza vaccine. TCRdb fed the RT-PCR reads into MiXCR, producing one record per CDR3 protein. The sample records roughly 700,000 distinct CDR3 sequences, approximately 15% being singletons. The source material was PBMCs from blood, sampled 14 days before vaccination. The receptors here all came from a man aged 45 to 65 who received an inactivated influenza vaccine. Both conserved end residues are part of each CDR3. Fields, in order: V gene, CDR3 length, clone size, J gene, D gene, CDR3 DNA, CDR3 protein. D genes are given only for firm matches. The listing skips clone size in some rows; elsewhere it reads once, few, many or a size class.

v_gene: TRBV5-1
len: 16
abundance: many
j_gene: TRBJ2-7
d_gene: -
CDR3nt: TGCGCCAGCAGCTTGGGCCTGGTGACAAACTCCTACGAGCAGTACTTC
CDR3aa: CASSLGLVTNSYEQYF

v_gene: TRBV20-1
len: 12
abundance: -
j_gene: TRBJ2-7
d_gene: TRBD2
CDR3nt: TGCAGTGCTTCTAGCGGGGTTCGCGAGCAGTACTTC
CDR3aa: CSASSGVREQYF

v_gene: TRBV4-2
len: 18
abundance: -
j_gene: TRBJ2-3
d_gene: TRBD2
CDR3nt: TGTGCCAGCAGCCAAGAAGGCGAGCGGGGGCCATCCACAGATACGCAGTATTTT
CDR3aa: CASSQEGERGPSTDTQYF

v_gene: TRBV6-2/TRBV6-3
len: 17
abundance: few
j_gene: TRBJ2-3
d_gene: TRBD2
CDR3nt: TGTGCCAGCAGTTACTCGGGGGACGAGCGGGAATCAGATACGCAGTATTTT
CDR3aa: CASSYSGDERESDTQYF

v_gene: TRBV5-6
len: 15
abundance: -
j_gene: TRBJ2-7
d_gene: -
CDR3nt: TGTGCCAGCAGCCCCGATATGAATGGGATCTACGAGCAGTACTTC
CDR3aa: CASSPDMNGIYEQYF

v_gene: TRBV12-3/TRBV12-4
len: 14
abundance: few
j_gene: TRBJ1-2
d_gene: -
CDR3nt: TGTGCCAGCAGTCCGGGACCTCTTATCTATGGCTACACCTTC
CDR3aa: CASSPGPLIYGYTF

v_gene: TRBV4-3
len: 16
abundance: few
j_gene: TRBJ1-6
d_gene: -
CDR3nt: TGCGCCAGCAGCCAAGCTTCCGGGCGATGGAATTCACCCCTCCACTTT
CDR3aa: CASSQASGRWNSPLHF

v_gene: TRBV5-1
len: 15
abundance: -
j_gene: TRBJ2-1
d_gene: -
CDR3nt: TGCGCCAGCAGCGCCTACTCTGGGGACTACAATGAGCAGTTCTTC
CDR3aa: CASSAYSGDYNEQFF

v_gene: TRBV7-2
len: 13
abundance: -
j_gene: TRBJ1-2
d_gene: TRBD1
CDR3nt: TGTGCCAGCAGCTTCGGGACAGGGAATGGCTACACCTTC
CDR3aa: CASSFGTGNGYTF

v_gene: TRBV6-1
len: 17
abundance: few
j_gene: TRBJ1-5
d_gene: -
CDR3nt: TGTGCCAGCAACGAGAAAACCGGGACCCTTTCCGGCCAGCCCCAGCATTTT
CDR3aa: CASNEKTGTLSGQPQHF

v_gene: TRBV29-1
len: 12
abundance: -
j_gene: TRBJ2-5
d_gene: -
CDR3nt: TGCAGCGTTGCGGTAGGGTTTGAAACCCAGTACTTC
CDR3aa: CSVAVGFETQYF

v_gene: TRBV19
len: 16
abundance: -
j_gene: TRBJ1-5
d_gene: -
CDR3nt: TGTGCCAGTATCCAACTCGGGGCGGGAAACAATCAGCCCCAGCATTTT
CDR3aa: CASIQLGAGNNQPQHF

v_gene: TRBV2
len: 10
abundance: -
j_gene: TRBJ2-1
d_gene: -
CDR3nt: TGTGCCAGCAGGCTGAGCAAGCAGTTCTTC
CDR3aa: CASRLSKQFF

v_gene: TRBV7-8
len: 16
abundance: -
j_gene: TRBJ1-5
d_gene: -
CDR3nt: TGTGCCAGCAGCTTGGAGGGCAGGGAATTATTTCAGCCCCAGCATTTT
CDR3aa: CASSLEGRELFQPQHF

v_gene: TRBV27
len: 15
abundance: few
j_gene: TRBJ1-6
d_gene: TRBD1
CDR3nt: TGTGCCAGCAGTCCGACAGGGTTTGATAATTCACCCCTCCACTTT
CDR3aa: CASSPTGFDNSPLHF

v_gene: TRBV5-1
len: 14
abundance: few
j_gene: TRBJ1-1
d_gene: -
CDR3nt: TGCGCCAGCAGTAGCGACGGTCTGAACACTGAAGCTTTCTTT
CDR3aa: CASSSDGLNTEAFF

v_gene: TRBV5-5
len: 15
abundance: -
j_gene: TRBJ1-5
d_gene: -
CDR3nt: TGTGCCAGCAGCTTAATTTACAGGGATAATCAGCCCCAGCATTTT
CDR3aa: CASSLIYRDNQPQHF

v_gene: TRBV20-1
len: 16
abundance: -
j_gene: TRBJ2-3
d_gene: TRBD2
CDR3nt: TGCAGTGCTAGAGGATCTAGCGGGAGGGGCACAGATACGCAGTATTTT
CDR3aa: CSARGSSGRGTDTQYF

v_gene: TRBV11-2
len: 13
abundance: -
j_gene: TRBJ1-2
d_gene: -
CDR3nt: TGTGCCAGCAGACGTACAGGGACCGGTGGCTACACCTTC
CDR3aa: CASRRTGTGGYTF

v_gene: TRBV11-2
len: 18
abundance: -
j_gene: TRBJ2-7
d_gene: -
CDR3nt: TGTGCCAGCAGCCCCAGCCCGGGGAGATACAGGAGCTCCTACGAGCAGTACTTC
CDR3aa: CASSPSPGRYRSSYEQYF

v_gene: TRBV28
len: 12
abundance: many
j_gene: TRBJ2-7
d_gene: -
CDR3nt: TGTGCCAGCAGACAGGGCACCTACGAGCAGTACTTC
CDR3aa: CASRQGTYEQYF

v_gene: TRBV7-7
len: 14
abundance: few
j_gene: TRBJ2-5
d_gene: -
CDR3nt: TGTGCCAGCAGCTTAGGAAACCCGGGGGAGACCCAGTACTTC
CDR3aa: CASSLGNPGETQYF

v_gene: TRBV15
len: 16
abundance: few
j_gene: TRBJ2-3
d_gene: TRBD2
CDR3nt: TGTGCCACCAGCAGACGCCGACTAGCCGGCACAGATACGCAGTATTTT
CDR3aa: CATSRRRLAGTDTQYF

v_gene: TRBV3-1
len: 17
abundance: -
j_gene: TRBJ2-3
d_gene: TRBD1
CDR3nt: TGTGCCAGCAGCCATTCCGGGACAGGGCTGGCCACAGATACGCAGTATTTT
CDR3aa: CASSHSGTGLATDTQYF

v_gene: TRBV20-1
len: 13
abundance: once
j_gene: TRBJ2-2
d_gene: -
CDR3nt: TGCAGTGCTCCCCCACAAGGCACCGGGGAGCTGTTTTTT
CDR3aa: CSAPPQGTGELFF

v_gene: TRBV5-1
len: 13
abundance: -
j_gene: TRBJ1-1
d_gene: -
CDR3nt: TGCGCCAGCAGCTTGGTTCCGAGCGCTGAAGCTTTCTTT
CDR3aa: CASSLVPSAEAFF

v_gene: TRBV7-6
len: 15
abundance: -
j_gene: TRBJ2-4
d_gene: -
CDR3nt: TGTGCCAGCAGCCAGCAGACAGGCGAAGGGAACATTCAGTACTTC
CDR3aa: CASSQQTGEGNIQYF

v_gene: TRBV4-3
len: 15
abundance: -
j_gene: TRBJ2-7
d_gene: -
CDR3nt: TGCGCCAGCAGCCAAGAGTGGGGGGACTCCTACGAGCAGTACTTC
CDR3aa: CASSQEWGDSYEQYF

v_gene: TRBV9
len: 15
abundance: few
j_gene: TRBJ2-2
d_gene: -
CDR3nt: TGTGCCAGCAGGCTCGACCCGGAGAACACCGGGGAGCTGTTTTTT
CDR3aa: CASRLDPENTGELFF

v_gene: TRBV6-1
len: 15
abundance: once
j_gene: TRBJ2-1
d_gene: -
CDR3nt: TGTGCCAGCAGTGGGGCCCAGGGCCGGCCCGGCGAGCAGTTCTTC
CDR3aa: CASSGAQGRPGEQFF

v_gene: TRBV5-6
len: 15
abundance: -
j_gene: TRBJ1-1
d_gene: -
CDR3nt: TGTGCCAGCAGCCTACTTAGGACAGTGAACACTGAAGCTTTCTTT
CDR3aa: CASSLLRTVNTEAFF

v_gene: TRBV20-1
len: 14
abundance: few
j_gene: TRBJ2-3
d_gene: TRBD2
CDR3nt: TGCAGTGCTAGCCTAGCGGGGGGCGGGGGTACGCAGTATTTT
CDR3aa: CSASLAGGGGTQYF

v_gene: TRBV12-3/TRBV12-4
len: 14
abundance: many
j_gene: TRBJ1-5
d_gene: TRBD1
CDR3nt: TGTGCCAGCAGTCGGACAGGGGGCTGGCAGCCCCAGCATTTT
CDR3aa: CASSRTGGWQPQHF

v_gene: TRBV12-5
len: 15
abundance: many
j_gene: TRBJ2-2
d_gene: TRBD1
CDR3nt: TGTGCTAGTGGGACAGGGACAAAGAACACCGGGGAGCTGTTTTTT
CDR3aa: CASGTGTKNTGELFF

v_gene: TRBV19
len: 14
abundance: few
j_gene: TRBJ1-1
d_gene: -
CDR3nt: TGTGCCAGTACCCTGGACTGGGTGAACACTGAAGCTTTCTTT
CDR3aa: CASTLDWVNTEAFF

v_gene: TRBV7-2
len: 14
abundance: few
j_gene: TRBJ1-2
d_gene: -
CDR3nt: TGTGCCAGCAGCTTAGTTCCAAGGGGCTATGGCTACACCTTC
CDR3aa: CASSLVPRGYGYTF

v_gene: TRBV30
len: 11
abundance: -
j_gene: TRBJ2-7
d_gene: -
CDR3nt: TGTGCCTGGAGTGTGAGCGCCGAGCAGTACTTC
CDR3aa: CAWSVSAEQYF

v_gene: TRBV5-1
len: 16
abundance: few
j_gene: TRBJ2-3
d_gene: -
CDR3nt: TGCGCCAGCAGCTTGGCCGGACGGGGGAGCACAGATACGCAGTATTTT
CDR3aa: CASSLAGRGSTDTQYF

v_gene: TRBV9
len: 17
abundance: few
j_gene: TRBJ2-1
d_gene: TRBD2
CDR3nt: TGTGCCAGCAGCGGAGGACTAGCGGCCTCCCCGTACAATGAGCAGTTCTTC
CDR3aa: CASSGGLAASPYNEQFF

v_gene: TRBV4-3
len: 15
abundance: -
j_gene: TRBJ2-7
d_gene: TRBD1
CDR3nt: TGCGCCAGCAGCCAAGTATGGCAGGGGGCCTACGAGCAGTACTTC
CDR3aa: CASSQVWQGAYEQYF

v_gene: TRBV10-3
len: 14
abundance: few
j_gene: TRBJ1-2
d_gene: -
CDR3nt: TGTGCCATCAGTGAGACAGGGACTTACTATGGCTACACCTTC
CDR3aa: CAISETGTYYGYTF

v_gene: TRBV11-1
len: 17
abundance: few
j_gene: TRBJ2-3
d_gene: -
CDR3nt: TGTGCCAGCAGCTTAGGCTGGATGGGCCGAAACACAGATACGCAGTATTTT
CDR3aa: CASSLGWMGRNTDTQYF

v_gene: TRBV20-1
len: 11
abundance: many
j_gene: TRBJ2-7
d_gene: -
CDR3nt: TGCAGTGCTAGGACTTTCTACGAGCAGTACTTC
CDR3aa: CSARTFYEQYF

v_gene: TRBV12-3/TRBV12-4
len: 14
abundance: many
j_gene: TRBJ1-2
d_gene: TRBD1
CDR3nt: TGTGCCAGCAGTGTGGGACAGAGAGGATATGGCTACACCTTC
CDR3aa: CASSVGQRGYGYTF